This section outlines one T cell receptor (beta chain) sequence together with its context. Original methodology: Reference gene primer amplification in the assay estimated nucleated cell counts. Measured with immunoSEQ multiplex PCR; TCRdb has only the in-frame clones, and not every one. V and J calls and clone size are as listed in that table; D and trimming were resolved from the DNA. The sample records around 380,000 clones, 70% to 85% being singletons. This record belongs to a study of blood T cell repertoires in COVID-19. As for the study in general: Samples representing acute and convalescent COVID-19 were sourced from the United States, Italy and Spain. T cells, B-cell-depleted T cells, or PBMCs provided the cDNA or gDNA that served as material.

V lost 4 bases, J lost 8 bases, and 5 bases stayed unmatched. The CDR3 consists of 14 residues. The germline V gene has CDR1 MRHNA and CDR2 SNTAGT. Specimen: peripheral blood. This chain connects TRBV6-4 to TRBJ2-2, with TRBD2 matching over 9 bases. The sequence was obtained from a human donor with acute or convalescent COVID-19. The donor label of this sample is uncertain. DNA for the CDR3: TGTGCCAGCAGTGTTAGCGGGAGTTCGGGGGAGCTGTTTTTT. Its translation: CASSVSGSSGELFF.